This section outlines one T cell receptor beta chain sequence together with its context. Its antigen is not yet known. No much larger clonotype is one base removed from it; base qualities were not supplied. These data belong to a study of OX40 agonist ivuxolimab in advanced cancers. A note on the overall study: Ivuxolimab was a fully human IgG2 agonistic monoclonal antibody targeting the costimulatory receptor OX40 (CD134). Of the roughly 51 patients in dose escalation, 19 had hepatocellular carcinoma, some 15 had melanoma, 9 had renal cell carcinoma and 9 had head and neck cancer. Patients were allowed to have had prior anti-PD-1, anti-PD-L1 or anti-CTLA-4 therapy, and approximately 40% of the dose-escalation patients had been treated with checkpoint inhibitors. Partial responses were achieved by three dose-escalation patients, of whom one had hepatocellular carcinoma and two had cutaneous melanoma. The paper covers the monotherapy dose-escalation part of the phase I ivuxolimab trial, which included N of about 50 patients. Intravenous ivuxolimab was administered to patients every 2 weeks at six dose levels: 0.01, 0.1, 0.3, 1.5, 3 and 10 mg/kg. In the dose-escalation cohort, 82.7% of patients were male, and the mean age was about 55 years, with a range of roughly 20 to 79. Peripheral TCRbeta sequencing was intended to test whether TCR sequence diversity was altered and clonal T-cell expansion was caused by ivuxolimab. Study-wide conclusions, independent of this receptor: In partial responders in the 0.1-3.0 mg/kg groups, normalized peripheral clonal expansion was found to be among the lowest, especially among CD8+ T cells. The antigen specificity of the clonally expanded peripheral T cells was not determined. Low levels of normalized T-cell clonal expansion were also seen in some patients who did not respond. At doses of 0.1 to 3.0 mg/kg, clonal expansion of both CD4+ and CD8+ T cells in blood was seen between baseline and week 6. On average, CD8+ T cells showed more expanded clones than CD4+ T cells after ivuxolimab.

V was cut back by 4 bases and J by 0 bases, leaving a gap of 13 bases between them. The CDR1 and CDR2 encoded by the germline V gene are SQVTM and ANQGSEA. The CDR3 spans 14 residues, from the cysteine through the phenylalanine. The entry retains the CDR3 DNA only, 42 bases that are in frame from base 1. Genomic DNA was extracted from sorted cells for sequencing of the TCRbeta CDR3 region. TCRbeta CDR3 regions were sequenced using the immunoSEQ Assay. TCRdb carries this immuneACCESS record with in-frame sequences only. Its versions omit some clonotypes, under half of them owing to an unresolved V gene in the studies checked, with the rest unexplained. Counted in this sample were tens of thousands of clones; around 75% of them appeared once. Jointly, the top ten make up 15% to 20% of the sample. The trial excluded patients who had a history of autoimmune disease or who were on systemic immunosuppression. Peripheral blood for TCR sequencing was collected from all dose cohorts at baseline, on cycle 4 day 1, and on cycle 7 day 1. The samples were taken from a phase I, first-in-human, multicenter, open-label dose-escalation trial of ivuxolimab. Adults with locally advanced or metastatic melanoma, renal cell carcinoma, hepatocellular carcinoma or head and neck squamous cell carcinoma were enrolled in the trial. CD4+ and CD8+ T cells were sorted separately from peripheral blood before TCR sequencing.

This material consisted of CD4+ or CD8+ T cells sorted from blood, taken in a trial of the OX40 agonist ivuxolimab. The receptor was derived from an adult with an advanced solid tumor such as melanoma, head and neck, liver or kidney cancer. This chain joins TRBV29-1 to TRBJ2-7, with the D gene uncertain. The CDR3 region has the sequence CSVVFPGYSYEQYF. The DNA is TGCAGCGTTGTATTCCCGGGTTACTCCTACGAGCAGTACTTC.